This is a list of T cell receptor beta chains from one sample in a study of blood T cell repertoires in COVID-19. Assay: immunoSEQ multiplex PCR; the TCRdb copy retains only in-frame clones and omits some. Of about 120,000 clones in the sample, less than 90% are singletons; the top ten hold about 2.2%. Sequencing was carried out using peripheral blood. These receptors all come from a man aged 25-40 years with acute or convalescent COVID-19. The CDR3 runs from the conserved cysteine through the conserved F or W. D genes are given only for firm matches. Clone sizes are given selectively: once, few, many, or a class where the clone is expanded.

TRBJ2-1 | TRBV19 | NA | NA | CASSIGNRGGAYNEQFF | TGTGCCAGTAGTATAGGCAACAGGGGAGGAGCCTACAATGAGCAGTTCTTC
TRBJ1-4 | TRBV7-9 | TRBD1 | NA | CASSSTGYNEKLFF | TGTGCCAGCAGCTCGACAGGGTATAATGAAAAACTGTTTTTT
TRBJ1-2 | TRBV5-4 | NA | NA | CASTIGGPNYGYTF | TGTGCCAGCACAATCGGAGGCCCAAACTATGGCTACACCTTC
TRBJ1-5 | TRBV19 | TRBD1 | NA | CASSIRRRWVGRDRGEALGPQHF | TGTGCCAGTAGTATTAGGCGGCGTTGGGTCGGCCGGGACAGGGGGGAGGCCTTGGGGCCCCAGCATTTT
TRBJ2-7 | TRBV7-2 | TRBD2 | NA | CASSLVASGGGSYEQYF | TGTGCCAGCAGCTTAGTGGCTAGCGGGGGGGGCTCCTACGAGCAGTACTTC
TRBJ1-4 | TRBV25-1 | TRBD1 | NA | CASSPQTGGLEKLFF | TGTGCCAGCAGTCCGCAGACAGGGGGCCTTGAAAAACTGTTTTTT
TRBJ1-1 | TRBV6-6 | NA | NA | CASSLTENTEAFF | TGTGCCAGCAGCTTAACAGAGAACACTGAAGCTTTCTTT
TRBJ1-1 | TRBV12-3/TRBV12-4 | NA | NA | CASRRGMNTEAFF | TGTGCCAGCCGGCGGGGAATGAACACTGAAGCTTTCTTT
TRBJ2-6 | TRBV3-1/TRBV3-2 | NA | NA | CASSQRGSNVLTF | TGTGCCAGCAGCCAAAGGGGGTCCAACGTCCTGACTTTC
TRBJ1-2 | TRBV9 | NA | NA | CASSEIPLARGYGYTF | TGTGCCAGCAGCGAGATCCCGCTAGCCAGAGGCTATGGCTACACCTTC
TRBJ1-2 | TRBV6-4 | NA | NA | CASSDGGRESGGYTF | TGTGCCAGCAGTGACGGCGGCAGGGAATCGGGTGGCTACACCTTC
TRBJ1-5 | TRBV6-2/TRBV6-3 | NA | few | CASSYSKEGAAQHF | TGTGCCAGCAGTTACAGTAAAGAGGGCGCGGCCCAGCATTTT
TRBJ2-3 | TRBV7-2 | TRBD1 | NA | CASSLARRGQGLTDTQYF | TGTGCCAGCAGCTTAGCGCGTAGGGGGCAGGGTCTTACAGATACGCAGTATTTT
TRBJ2-1 | TRBV18 | TRBD2 | NA | CASSPPGLATNEQFF | TGTGCCAGCTCACCTCCGGGACTAGCGACCAATGAGCAGTTCTTC
TRBJ2-2 | TRBV5-4 | TRBD1 | NA | CASSPTGPANTGELFF | TGTGCCAGCAGCCCGACAGGGCCGGCGAACACCGGGGAGCTGTTTTTT
TRBJ2-3 | TRBV6-2/TRBV6-3 | TRBD2 | NA | CASSKTSGGSDTQYF | TGTGCCAGCAGTAAGACTAGCGGGGGGTCGGATACGCAGTATTTT
TRBJ1-5 | TRBV15 | NA | NA | CATSNRGGSNQPQHF | TGTGCCACCAGCAATAGGGGGGGTAGCAATCAGCCCCAGCATTTT
TRBJ2-5 | TRBV7-2 | TRBD2 | once | CASSPRALAGGIQETQYF | TGTGCCAGCAGCCCTAGGGCGCTAGCGGGGGGCATACAAGAGACCCAGTACTTC
TRBJ1-3 | TRBV18 | TRBD1 | NA | CASSPGTGSGNTIYF | TGTGCCAGCTCACCGGGGACAGGCTCTGGAAACACCATATATTTT
TRBJ1-2 | TRBV10-3 | TRBD1 | NA | CAISGLERQGEGYGYTF | TGTGCCATCAGTGGATTAGAACGACAGGGGGAAGGGTATGGCTACACCTTC
TRBJ1-1 | TRBV5-1 | NA | once | CASSLDTGLTEAFF | TGCGCCAGCAGCTTGGATACAGGGTTAACTGAAGCTTTCTTT
TRBJ1-2 | TRBV28 | NA | NA | CASSFSTTYGYTF | TGTGCCAGCAGTTTCAGTACTACCTATGGCTACACCTTC
TRBJ2-1 | TRBV5-4 | TRBD2 | NA | CASSSNSGGAFDEQFF | TGTGCCAGCAGCTCTAATAGCGGGGGGGCCTTCGATGAGCAGTTCTTC
TRBJ2-7 | TRBV5-4 | NA | NA | CASSLGRGRSYEQYF | TGTGCCAGCAGCTTGGGCAGGGGCAGGTCCTACGAGCAGTACTTC
TRBJ1-1 | TRBV4-3 | TRBD1 | once | CASSQDRRTGETTEAFF | TGCGCCAGCAGCCAAGATCGGCGTACAGGGGAGACCACTGAAGCTTTCTTT
TRBJ1-1 | TRBV7-3 | TRBD1 | NA | CASSLDRGTEAFF | TGTGCCAGCAGCTTAGACAGGGGCACTGAAGCTTTCTTT
TRBJ1-2 | TRBV10-3 | TRBD1 | once | CAISGVRGDYGYTF | TGTGCCATCAGTGGCGTCAGGGGGGACTATGGCTACACCTTC
TRBJ1-1 | TRBV6-6 | TRBD1 | NA | CASSPGQAVAEAFF | TGTGCCAGCAGTCCGGGACAGGCGGTAGCTGAAGCTTTCTTT
TRBJ2-3 | TRBV6-2/TRBV6-3 | NA | NA | CASSYTSKDTQYF | TGTGCCAGCAGTTACACTAGCAAGGATACGCAGTATTTT
TRBJ2-5 | TRBV5-1 | NA | NA | CASNPTGRRETQYF | TGCGCCAGCAACCCGACAGGGAGGCGAGAGACCCAGTACTTC
TRBJ1-4 | TRBV27 | NA | few | CASSFRQNEKLFF | TGTGCCAGCAGTTTTAGACAGAATGAAAAACTGTTTTTT
TRBJ1-2 | TRBV6-5 | NA | NA | CASSSSTDYGYTF | TGTGCCAGCAGTTCCTCCACAGACTATGGCTACACCTTC
TRBJ2-1 | TRBV3-1/TRBV3-2 | TRBD2 | NA | CASSLGTSREQFF | TGTGCCAGCAGCCTGGGGACTAGCCGTGAGCAGTTCTTC
TRBJ2-7 | TRBV5-6 | NA | NA | CASSPEISRARPYEQYF | TGTGCCAGCAGCCCGGAGATCTCCAGGGCCCGCCCCTACGAGCAGTACTTC
TRBJ2-5 | TRBV5-4 | NA | few | CASSRDTETQYF | TGTGCCAGCAGCCGGGACACTGAGACCCAGTACTTC
TRBJ1-6 | TRBV7-2 | NA | NA | CASSLGTVNNSPLHF | TGTGCCAGCAGCTTAGGGACAGTTAATAATTCACCCCTCCACTTT
TRBJ1-1 | TRBV5-1 | TRBD1 | once | CASSQDRDDEAFF | TGCGCCAGCAGCCAAGACAGGGATGACGAAGCTTTCTTT
TRBJ2-3 | TRBV12-3/TRBV12-4 | NA | NA | CASSLGDRNRRYF | TGTGCCAGCAGTTTAGGGGATAGGAACAGGCGGTATTTT
TRBJ2-3 | TRBV11-2 | NA | once | CASSLAARPADTQYF | TGTGCCAGCAGCTTAGCCGCGCGCCCGGCAGATACGCAGTATTTT
TRBJ1-4 | TRBV12-3/TRBV12-4 | NA | NA | CASSLSGNEKLFF | TGTGCCAGCAGTTTATCAGGAAATGAAAAACTGTTTTTT